These 6 T cell receptor beta chains came from one sample sequenced in a study of blood T cell repertoires in COVID-19. Clones were sequenced by immunoSEQ multiplex PCR, and TCRdb holds only the in-frame ones, with some missing. Of around 100,000 clones listed, about 85% are singletons. What was sequenced was peripheral blood. Every receptor here comes from a man between 40 and 49 years old with acute or convalescent COVID-19.

V is TRBV27 and J is TRBJ2-7; the D is unclear. Germline values: CDR1 MNHEY, CDR2 SMNVEV (reference sequence). V shed 4 bases and J shed 3 bases, with 13 bases lying between them. The CDR3 extends over 14 amino acids. CDR3 amino acids: CASSSRSLYYEQYF. CDR3 DNA: TGTGCCAGCAGTTCCCGGAGCCTCTACTACGAGCAGTACTTC.

CDR3 protein: CASSDIRGAGDTQYF. The CDR3, as DNA: TGCGCCAGCAGTGATATTCGGGGGGCGGGAGATACGCAGTATTTT. The rearrangement joins TRBV10-2 to TRBJ2-3, with D maybe TRBD2 (7 bases). V lost 3 bases and J 5 bases, leaving 15 bases between the germline ends. This CDR3 contains 15 residues. Per the germline V gene, CDR1 is WSHSY and CDR2 is SAAADI.

This clone was detected once. The CDR3 nucleotides read TGTGCCACCAGTGCGTCCCCAGGGGGAGAGAACAATGAGCAGTTCTTC. Protein sequence: CATSASPGGENNEQFF. The chain carries TRBV24-1 and TRBJ2-1, with 7 bases identical to TRBD1. Germline V lookup: CDR1 KGHDR, CDR2 SFDVKD. J lost 5 bases, V lost 5 bases, and 11 bases had no gene match. CDR3 size: 16 residues.

This chain connects TRBV5-1 to TRBJ1-1; TRBD1 matches 7 bases. Germline V lookup: CDR1 SGHRS, CDR2 YFSETQ. V lost 3 bases, J lost 3 bases, and 17 bases stayed unmatched. The CDR3 is 18 residues long. The CDR3 DNA reads as TGCGCCAGCAGCTCTCAAGCTAGCCGAGGGGGCCGGGACACTGAAGCTTTCTTT. It codes for CASSSQASRGGRDTEAFF.

The V call is TRBV19, the J call TRBJ2-1; possible D gene TRBD2, 5 bases. V shed 1 base and J shed 8 bases, with 9 bases lying between them. CDR1 and CDR2 (germline): LNHDA, SQIVND (reference sequence). There are 13 residues in the CDR3. The DNA of the CDR3 is TGTGCCAGTAGTATAGGGCTAGCCGATGAGCAGTTCTTC. This codes for CASSIGLADEQFF.

This chain links TRBV19 with TRBJ2-5, with D maybe TRBD2 (6 bases). The germline V gene has CDR1 LNHDA and CDR2 SQIVND (reference sequence). The CDR3 sequence is 15 residues long. Trimming took 3 bases from V and 4 from J, leaving 15 bases between them. In nucleotides, the CDR3 is TGTGCCAGTAGTATGGCGGGGTTTCGGGGAGAGACCCAGTACTTC. This codes for CASSMAGFRGETQYF. The whole variable domain, filled in from reference TRBV19 and TRBJ2-5, reads DGGITQSPKYLFRKEGQNVTLSCEQNLNHDAMYWYRQDPGQGLRLIYYSQIVNDFQKGDIAEGYSVSREKKESFPLTVTSAQKNPTAFYLCASSMAGFRGETQYFGPGTRLLVL.